This passage covers 5 T cell receptor beta chains from one sample sequenced in a study of long-term antiretroviral therapy in people with HIV. A v3.0 immunoSEQ assay was performed at survey level. TCRdb keeps only in-frame clones here, not all; method: immunoSEQ multiplex PCR. Among some 35,000 clones listed, around 85% were seen once. Sequencing used unsorted PBMCs, obtained 2.2 years after starting antiretroviral therapy. These receptors came from a man aged 18 to 30 with HIV.

V is TRBV9 and J is TRBJ2-2, with 10 bases identical to TRBD1. With 4 bases clipped from V and 5 bases from J, the junction kept 8 bases outside the gene matches. The CDR3 runs to 16 residues. Germline V gene sequence: CDR1 SGDLS, CDR2 YYNGEE. CDR3 sequence (DNA): TGTGCCAGCAGCCCGGGGACAGGGGAAGGGACCGGGGAGCTGTTTTTT. Protein sequence: CASSPGTGEGTGELFF.

This chain uses TRBV5-6 with TRBJ2-1; D not resolved. Germline-derived CDR1 and CDR2 are SGHDT and YYEEEE. Trimming stripped 0 bases from V and 7 bases from J, with 11 bases between. The CDR3 totals 14 residues. The CDR3 loop is CASSLVGAVNEQFF. The CDR3, as DNA: TGTGCCAGCAGCTTGGTGGGCGCGGTGAATGAGCAGTTCTTC. Full variable domain (rest looked up from reference TRBV5-6 and TRBJ2-1): DAGVTQSPTHLIKTRGQQVTLRCSPKSGHDTVSWYQQALGQGPQFIFQYYEEEERQRGNFPDRFSGHQFPNYSSELNVNALLLGDSALYLCASSLVGAVNEQFFGPGTRLTVL.

The chain uses TRBV5-1 and TRBJ2-1, with 12 bases aligning to TRBD2. Trimming cost V 0 bases and J 6 bases; bases outside gene matches: 1. Germline values: CDR1 SGHRS, CDR2 YFSETQ. The CDR3 is 15 amino acids. DNA of the CDR3: TGCGCCAGCAGCTTGGAACTAGCGGGGGGCAATGAGCAGTTCTTC. As protein: CASSLELAGGNEQFF.

The chain employs TRBV7-8 and TRBJ2-2; a weak D match, TRBD2 (6 bases). The CDR3 runs to 15 residues. Germline CDR1 reads SGHVS; CDR2 reads FQNEAQ. V was cut by 5 bases and J by 3 bases, with 13 bases left in between. This CDR3 reads CASSERAGYTGELFF. CDR3 coding DNA: TGTGCCAGCAGCGAGCGGGCTGGGTACACCGGGGAGCTGTTTTTT.

V and J are TRBV7-3 and TRBJ2-1; 8 bases are a match to TRBD2. Looked up from germline, CDR1 is SGHTA and CDR2 is FQGTGA. Losses at the gene ends were 6 bases for V and 0 bases for J; bases not matched to a gene: 10. The CDR3 has 17 amino acids. DNA of the CDR3: TGTGCCAGCAGTATGGGGCTAGCGGGTAGCTCCTACAATGAGCAGTTCTTC. Translated, it gives CASSMGLAGSSYNEQFF.